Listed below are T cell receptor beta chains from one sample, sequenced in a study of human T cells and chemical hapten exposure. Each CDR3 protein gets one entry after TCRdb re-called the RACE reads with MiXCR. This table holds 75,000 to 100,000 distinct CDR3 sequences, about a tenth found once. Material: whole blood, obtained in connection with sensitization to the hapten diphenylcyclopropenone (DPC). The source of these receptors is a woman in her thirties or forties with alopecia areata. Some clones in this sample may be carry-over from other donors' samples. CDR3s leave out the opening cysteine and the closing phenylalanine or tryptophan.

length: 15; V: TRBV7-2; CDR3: ASSRGPQRSSTDTQY
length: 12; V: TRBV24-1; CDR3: ATRERGRAETQY
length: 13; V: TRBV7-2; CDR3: ASSLSGSNTDTQY
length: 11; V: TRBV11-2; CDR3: ASSFNSGSPQF
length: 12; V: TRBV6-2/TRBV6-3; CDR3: ASSYQRRQETQY
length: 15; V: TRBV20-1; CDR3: SARLLRRGRPYNEQF
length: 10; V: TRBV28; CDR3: ASSLRQGGPF
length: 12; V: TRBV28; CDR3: ASSLTGSHYGYT
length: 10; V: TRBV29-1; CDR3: SVRVSNQPQH
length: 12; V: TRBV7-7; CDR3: ASSPRSEGDTQY
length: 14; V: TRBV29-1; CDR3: SVERTGLSSYNEQF
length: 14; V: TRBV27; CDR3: ASSPGLAGGAETQY
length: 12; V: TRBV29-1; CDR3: SANLAGRTDTQY
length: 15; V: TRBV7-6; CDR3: ASSPYSGSHLTDTQY
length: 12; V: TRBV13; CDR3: ASSLEQGTYGYT
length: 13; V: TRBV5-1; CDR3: ASSLESAGGNIQY
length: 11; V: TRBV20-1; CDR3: SARRLAEYEQY
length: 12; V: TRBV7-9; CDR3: ASSPSGNPDTQY
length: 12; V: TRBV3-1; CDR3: ASTLSSSYNEQF
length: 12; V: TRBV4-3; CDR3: ASSQSTVPSPLH
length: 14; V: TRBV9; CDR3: ASSPYLAGIYNEQF
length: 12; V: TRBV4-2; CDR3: ASSQVAGGYEQY
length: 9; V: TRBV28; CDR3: ASSFSSFRH
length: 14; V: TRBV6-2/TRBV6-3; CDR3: ASSYERGRLNYGYT
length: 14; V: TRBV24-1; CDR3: ATSDLCSATEAEAF
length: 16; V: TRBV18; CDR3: ASSPPQGEGGGYNEQF
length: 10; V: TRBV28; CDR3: ASSQTSNEQF
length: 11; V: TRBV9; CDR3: ASGTGDPYEQY
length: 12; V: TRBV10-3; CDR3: ATSSGRAADTQY
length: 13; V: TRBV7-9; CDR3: ASSYSGRPPDEQY
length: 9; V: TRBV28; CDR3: ASSSPYEQY
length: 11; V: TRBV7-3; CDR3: ASSLASNEKLF
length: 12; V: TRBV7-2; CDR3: ASSFGRGQGEAF
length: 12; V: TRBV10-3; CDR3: AISELAGTGELF
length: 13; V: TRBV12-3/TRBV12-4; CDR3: ASSPLAGVNNEQF
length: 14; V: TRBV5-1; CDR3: ASRPQTSVWVNEQF
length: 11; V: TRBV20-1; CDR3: SAKDGLAYEQY
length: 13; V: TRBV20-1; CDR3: SAREGSGSRNEQF
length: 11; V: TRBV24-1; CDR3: ATSDGQNYGYT
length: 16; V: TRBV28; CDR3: ATSGDLKLAGDPYEQY
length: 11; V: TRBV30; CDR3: AWTPGGSIEQY
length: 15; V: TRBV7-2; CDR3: ASSPRDRGFSGNTIY
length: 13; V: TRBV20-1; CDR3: SARVPSRGTEKLF
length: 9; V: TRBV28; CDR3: ASSGGHGYT
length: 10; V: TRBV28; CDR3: ASSLRHNEQF